These T cell receptor beta chains were read from a single sample in a study of spatial heterogeneity in lung cancer. TCRdb called the 5' RACE reads again in MiXCR, with one record for every CDR3 protein. The sample has 35,000 to 55,000 distinct CDR3 sequences; about 12% are singletons. The input for sequencing was PBMCs, taken at follow-up. All receptors come from a male donor with early-stage non-small cell lung cancer. The conserved cysteine and the conserved F or W are not part of the CDR3 here.

TRBV11-1	TRBJ2-3	ASSPRDPDTQY
TRBV27	TRBJ2-7	ASSLNGIGAGEEYEQY
TRBV20-1	TRBJ2-7	SARDSATPTYEQY
TRBV7-2	TRBJ2-7	ASSLAISGTSEQY
TRBV12-3/TRBV12-4	TRBJ2-7	ASNVQGGTYEQY
TRBV18	TRBJ2-1	ASSPDGAGEQF
TRBV6-6	TRBJ2-1	ASSYSTAGGRNEQF
TRBV4-2	TRBJ1-2	ASSQDGTGYT
TRBV28	TRBJ2-2	ASSRTSHTGELF
TRBV5-5	TRBJ2-3	ASSPGMARDTQY
TRBV3-1	TRBJ2-1	ASSRVAGGPGNEQF
TRBV6-4	TRBJ1-5	ASSAEDGQPQH
TRBV28	TRBJ1-6	ASSFTQGNSPLH
TRBV7-9	TRBJ2-7	ASRSGTGDSYEQY
TRBV7-2	TRBJ2-1	ASRSLAGHNEQF
TRBV20-1	TRBJ1-1	SVTPGAAF
TRBV28	TRBJ2-7	ASESGGEQY
TRBV18	TRBJ1-2	ASSPTGPGSTNYGYT
TRBV6-5	TRBJ2-1	ASSYKFGGSYNEQF
TRBV6-2/TRBV6-3	TRBJ2-2	ASSNQVELF
TRBV15	TRBJ2-3	ATSRLAGGPGSDTQY
TRBV3-1	TRBJ2-7	ASSQGQGPEVQY
TRBV4-3	TRBJ2-3	ASSPTGIITDTQY
TRBV5-1	TRBJ2-5	ASGEETQY
TRBV12-3/TRBV12-4	TRBJ1-5	ASSFWGGSNQPQH
TRBV12-3/TRBV12-4	TRBJ2-1	ASSSISGRAYEQF
TRBV7-2	TRBJ2-7	ASSLEWSRSYEQY
TRBV15	TRBJ2-7	ATSRATGLGEQY
TRBV7-2	TRBJ2-5	ASSLVASGGAQSPQY
TRBV9	TRBJ1-2	ASSVEAGLGYT
TRBV11-2	TRBJ1-1	ASSSPDSVEAF
TRBV7-3	TRBJ2-3	ASSLLGHTDTQY
TRBV4-3	TRBJ1-4	ASSQASGEEGEKLF